The T cell receptor beta chain under discussion was sequenced for a study of CD8 T cells in Susac syndrome. Regarding the study as a whole: By the study's own acknowledgment, its TCR sequencing and HLA analysis included relatively few individuals.

A note on this clonotype: Its matching antigen is unknown.

Random hexamers served to reverse transcribe roughly 0.5 to 1 ug RNA. Amplification of TCR beta CDR3 was carried out by immunoSEQ multiplex PCR, which covered 54 Vbeta and 13 Jbeta segments. TCRdb redid the calling of the immunoSEQ multiplex PCR reads with MiXCR, one entry per CDR3 protein. The sample has 180,000 or so distinct CDR3 sequences, about 94% seen once; the top ten hold 0.093%. Blood CD8+ and CD4+ T cells underwent high-throughput TCR beta sequencing. The CDR3 runs to 12 residues. Germline V gene sequence: CDR1 SQVTM, CDR2 ANQGSEA. Sequenced sample: CD4+ T cells from PBMCs. The chain joins TRBV29-1 to TRBJ2-7, with 8 nucleotides matching TRBD1. The clonotype comes from a human donor with multiple sclerosis. CDR3 nucleotides: TGCAGACCTCAGGGGGCCTACTACGAGCAGTACTTC. Protein sequence: CRPQGAYYEQYF.